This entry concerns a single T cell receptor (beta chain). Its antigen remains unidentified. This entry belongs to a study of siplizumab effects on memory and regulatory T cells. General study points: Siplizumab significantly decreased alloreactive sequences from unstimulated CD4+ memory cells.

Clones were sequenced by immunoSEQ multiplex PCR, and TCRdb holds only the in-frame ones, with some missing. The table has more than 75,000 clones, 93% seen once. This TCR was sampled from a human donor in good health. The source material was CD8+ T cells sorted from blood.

DNA of the CDR3: TGTGCCAGCAGTTACCGGGACTGGGAGACCCAGTACTTC. Encoded protein: CASSYRDWETQYF. The chain couples TRBV6-5 to TRBJ2-5, with D tentatively TRBD2 (6 bases). This CDR3 has 13 amino acids. Between the trimmed V and J ends, which lost 2 bases and 5 bases, there was a span of 9 bases. CDR1 and CDR2 from the germline V gene are MNHEY and SVGAGI.